Detailed here is one T cell receptor beta chain. Antigen unknown. The data stem from a study of shared clonotypes between healthy human individuals. Study-wide results and limits: What limited the represented genetic and exposure-history diversity was the small number of donors. Against clonotypes common to all four donors, non-shared ones had lower generation probabilities. The study's rarefaction showed incomplete sorted-subset sequencing despite large depth.

Cells designated naive CD8 were CD45RO-negative and were positively selected for CCR7, with terminally differentiated effector memory CD45RA+ cells excluded. A deep-level run was used for the assay. The assay was immunoSEQ multiplex PCR, and TCRdb's table has in-frame clones only and misses some. This sample carries some 2 million clones, about 95% of them seen once, and the ten largest clones take roughly 1%. The sample comprised naive CD8+ T cells sorted from blood. The source is a man younger than 35 in good health.

CDR3 bases: TGTGCCAGTAGTGATAGCGGCGAGCAGTACTTC. Translating gives CASSDSGEQYF. V and J are TRBV19 and TRBJ2-7; TRBD2 is a possible D gene (6 bases). The CDR3 sequence is 11 residues long. The V and J ends lost 5 bases and 6 bases respectively, with 8 bases between them. Germline values: CDR1 LNHDA, CDR2 SQIVND (reference sequence).